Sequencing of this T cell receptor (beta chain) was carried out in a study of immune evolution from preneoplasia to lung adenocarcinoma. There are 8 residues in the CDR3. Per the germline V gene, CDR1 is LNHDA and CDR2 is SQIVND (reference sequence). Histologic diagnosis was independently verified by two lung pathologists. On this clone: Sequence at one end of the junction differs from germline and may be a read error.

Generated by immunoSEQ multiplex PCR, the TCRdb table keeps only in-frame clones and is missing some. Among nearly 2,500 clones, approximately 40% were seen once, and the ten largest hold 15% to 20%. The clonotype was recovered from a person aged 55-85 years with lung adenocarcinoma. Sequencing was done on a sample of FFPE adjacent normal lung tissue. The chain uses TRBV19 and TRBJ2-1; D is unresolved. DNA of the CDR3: TGTGCAAATTCGATCATAATCTTC. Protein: CANSIIIF.